These 5 T cell receptor beta chains were sequenced from one sample in a study of shared clonotypes between healthy human individuals. Repertoires were generated with immunoSEQ multiplex PCR, while TCRdb's copy carries only in-frame clones and drops some. The profile shows around 2,000,000 clones, about 95% of them singletons. The naive CD8 subset, CD45RO-negative cells positively selected for CCR7, excluded terminally differentiated effector memory CD45RA+ cells. Sequenced material: naive CD8+ T cells sorted from blood. These receptors originate from a man younger than 30 in good health.

This chain uses TRBV5-1 with TRBJ1-1, with D uncertain. CDR3 length: 13 residues. Trimming pared 0 bases from V and 5 bases from J, leaving 8 bases between. The germline CDR1 and CDR2 sequences are SGHRS and YFSETQ. In DNA form, the CDR3 reads TGCGCCAGCAGCTTGGCGTGGGCGACTGAAGCTTTCTTT. It codes for CASSLAWATEAFF.

This chain uses TRBV9 with TRBJ1-6; the D is unclear. This CDR3 is 12 amino acids long. The ends were cut back, 3 bases at V and 5 bases at J, with 3 bases in the middle. Per the germline V gene, CDR1 is SGDLS and CDR2 is YYNGEE. CDR3 protein: CASSGNNSPLHF. The CDR3 nucleotides are TGTGCCAGCAGCGGAAATAATTCACCCCTCCACTTT.

This rearrangement joins TRBV19 to TRBJ2-5; D ambiguous. Germline lookup yields CDR1 LNHDA and CDR2 SQIVND (reference sequence). The CDR3 length is 14 residues. The V end was cut by 1 base, the J end by 2 bases, with 8 bases between. The CDR3 sequence is CASSIGPDQETQYF. CDR3 nucleotides: TGTGCCAGTAGTATAGGCCCCGATCAAGAGACCCAGTACTTC.

The chain recombines TRBV21-1 with TRBJ1-4; the D call in the table, TRBD1, was not verified against the DNA. TRBV21-1 is deemed a pseudogene. The CDR3 contains 13 residues. For the CDR3, the DNA is TGTGCCATTTCACAGGGGGTTCGTGAAAAACTGTTTTTT. It codes for CAISQGVREKLFF.

V gene TRBV5-6 combines with J gene TRBJ2-7, with TRBD1 identical over 10 bases. The germline CDR1 and CDR2 sequences are SGHDT and YYEEEE. The CDR3 spans 17 residues. J was trimmed by 2 bases and V by 1 base; bases with no gene match: 9. The CDR3 region has the DNA TGTGCCAGCAGCTTGAACTCCGGGACAGGGGAAACCTACGAGCAGTACTTC. It translates to CASSLNSGTGETYEQYF.